One and the same sample provided the 27 T cell receptor beta chains below, sequenced in a study of early T cells in non-severe SARS-CoV-2 infection. TCRdb redid the calling of the 5' RACE reads with MiXCR, one entry per CDR3 protein. Of about 110,000 distinct CDR3 sequences in the sample, about 12% are singletons; the top ten hold approximately 3.1%. Source material: whole blood. The receptors here all came from an adult who was a healthcare worker with PCR-confirmed SARS-CoV-2 infection or an uninfected control (not recorded which).

The chain couples TRBV30 to TRBJ2-1, with D possibly being TRBD1 or TRBD2 (5 bases each). In germline, CDR1 is GTSNPN, CDR2 SVGIG (reference sequence). V was trimmed by 0 bases and J by 5 bases, leaving 5 bases between them. This CDR3 spans 12 amino acids. The CDR3 DNA follows: TGTGCCTGGAGTGTGGGACACAATGAGCAGTTCTTC. Amino acids: CAWSVGHNEQFF.

This clonotype appeared a few times. The chain has TRBV6-2 or TRBV6-3 and TRBJ1-1; 8 bases align to TRBD1. The CDR3 loop spans 15 amino acids. Germline lookup yields CDR1 MNHEY and CDR2 SVGEGT. V trimming: 5 bases; J trimming: 7 bases; junction bases outside the gene matches: 12. CDR3 in DNA: TGTGCCAGCAGTGCCAGGGGGCGCGGGGACCTTGAAGCTTTCTTT. This codes for CASSARGRGDLEAFF.

This clonotype occurred many times. V usage is TRBV2 and J usage is TRBJ2-1; TRBD2 aligns across 13 bases. Germline CDR1 reads SNHLY; CDR2 reads FYNNEI. The CDR3 is made up of 14 amino acids. V was clipped by 7 bases and J by 7 bases; unmatched bases: 4. The CDR3 loop is CASIRLAGGNEQFF. The CDR3 coding sequence is TGTGCCAGCATTCGACTAGCGGGGGGAAATGAGCAGTTCTTC.

The chain employs TRBV7-8 and TRBJ1-1; D possibly corresponds to TRBD1 (5 bases). The germline V gene has CDR1 SGHVS and CDR2 FQNEAQ. CDR3 size: 16 residues. The V end lost 1 base, the J end lost 2 bases, and 14 bases lay between the germline ends. The CDR3 loop reads CASSLGAGRRNTEAFF. Written as DNA, the CDR3 is TGTGCCAGCAGCTTAGGGGCAGGGAGGAGAAACACTGAAGCTTTCTTT.

The chain carries TRBV7-6 and TRBJ2-7, with D perhaps TRBD2 (5 bases). V shed 6 bases and J shed 2 bases, with 17 bases lying between them. The CDR3 sequence is 15 residues long. CDR1 is SGHVS, CDR2 FNYEAQ, per germline. Here the CDR3 reads CASSSFTSFPYEQYF. CDR3 in DNA: TGTGCCAGCAGTTCCTTTACTAGTTTCCCCTACGAGCAGTACTTC.

This chain links TRBV19 with TRBJ2-4, with 7 bases aligning to TRBD1. Germline V gene sequence: CDR1 LNHDA, CDR2 SQIVND (reference sequence). The J segment lost 0 bases and the V segment lost 4 bases, leaving 6 bases of the junction unmatched. The CDR3 is made up of 16 amino acids. The CDR3 bases are TGTGCCAGTAGTAGGGGACAGATCCTAGCCAAAAACATTCAGTACTTC. Residues: CASSRGQILAKNIQYF. Looking up the rest from reference TRBV19 and TRBJ2-4 gives the full variable domain: DGGITQSPKYLFRKEGQNVTLSCEQNLNHDAMYWYRQDPGQGLRLIYYSQIVNDFQKGDIAEGYSVSREKKESFPLTVTSAQKNPTAFYLCASSRGQILAKNIQYFGAGTRLSVL.

In this sample, this clonotype turned up a few times. The rearrangement uses TRBV5-6 and TRBJ1-1; perhaps TRBD1 as D (5 bases). The CDR3 runs to 14 residues. CDR1 is SGHDT and CDR2 is YYEEEE in the germline V gene. Trimming removed 0 bases at V and 0 bases at J, with 6 bases between. The DNA for the CDR3 is TGTGCCAGCAGCTTGGAGGGGCTGAACACTGAAGCTTTCTTT. This encodes CASSLEGLNTEAFF.

This clonotype was detected many times. The chain is built from TRBV14 and TRBJ2-1; perhaps TRBD2 as D (6 bases). The germline V gene has CDR1 SGHDN and CDR2 FVKESK. This CDR3 comprises 14 residues. V lost 6 bases to trimming and J lost 3 bases, with 12 bases between them. CDR3 loop: CASRGTSDYNEQFF. The CDR3 coding sequence is TGTGCCAGCAGAGGGACTTCGGACTACAATGAGCAGTTCTTC.

This clonotype was detected a few times. The chain joins TRBV28 to TRBJ2-3, with TRBD2 as a possible D gene (6 bases). The CDR3 loop spans 12 amino acids. V was pared by 6 bases and J by 14 bases, with 18 bases between. Germline CDR1 is MDHEN and CDR2 is SYDVKM. Here the CDR3 reads CASRGPGLPGYF. The CDR3, as DNA: TGTGCCAGCAGGGGGCCGGGACTGCCGGGGTATTTT.

The chain carries TRBV10-3 and TRBJ1-1; TRBD1 agrees at 8 bases. The length of the CDR3 is 13 residues. The ends lost 10 bases at V and 1 base at J; junction bases unmatched: 5. Germline V gene lookup returns CDR1 ENHRY and CDR2 SYGVKD. The CDR3 is CATGGPSNTEAFF. The DNA of the CDR3 is TGTGCCACAGGGGGCCCCTCGAACACTGAAGCTTTCTTT.

This clonotype was observed at least ten times. The rearrangement links TRBV9 to TRBJ2-1, with 7 bases that match TRBD2. Germline lookup yields CDR1 SGDLS and CDR2 YYNGEE. J gave up 0 bases and V 3 bases, and 3 bases lay outside the gene matches. The CDR3 is 15 amino acids. CDR3: CASSGIAGSYNEQFF. In nucleotides, the CDR3 is TGTGCCAGCAGCGGGATAGCGGGCTCCTACAATGAGCAGTTCTTC.

This clonotype was picked up many times. The V gene is TRBV7-9, the J gene TRBJ2-7; 8 nucleotides agree with TRBD1. Trimming took 1 base from V and 2 from J; bases not matched to a gene: 1. Germline lookup yields CDR1 SEHNR and CDR2 FQNEAQ (reference sequence). This CDR3 spans 14 amino acids. The CDR3 bases are TGTGCCAGCAGCTTAGGGACAGGGACCTACGAGCAGTACTTC. This translates into CASSLGTGTYEQYF.

This clonotype was counted only a few times. The chain joins TRBV29-1 to TRBJ2-7, with TRBD1 matching 9 bases. V shed 6 bases, J shed 7 bases, and the junction held 7 bases outside the gene matches. The CDR3 extends over 12 amino acids. Per the germline V gene, CDR1 is SQVTM and CDR2 is ANQGSEA. CDR3 region: CSVAGTGREQYF. Here the CDR3 DNA reads TGCAGCGTGGCCGGGACAGGGCGGGAGCAGTACTTC.

Many counts were recorded for this clonotype. The chain joins TRBV6-1 to TRBJ1-6; D is unclear. CDR3 size: 12 residues. The V end lost 6 bases, the J end lost 11 bases, and 11 bases lay between the germline ends. The germline V gene has CDR1 MNHNS and CDR2 SASEGT. CDR3 protein: CASSPLKAPLHF. The CDR3 bases are TGTGCCAGCAGCCCCTTAAAGGCACCCCTCCACTTT.

The CDR3 region is CASSNSGAPHEQYF. The CDR3, as DNA: TGTGCCAGCAGCAATAGCGGGGCCCCCCACGAGCAGTACTTC. This chain uses TRBV6-2 or TRBV6-3 with TRBJ2-7; TRBD2 aligns across 8 bases. There are 14 residues in the CDR3. The trim removed 6 bases at V and 5 bases at J, leaving 9 bases unmatched. Germline V CDR1 and CDR2: MNHEY, SVGEGT.

This clonotype appeared many times. The chain uses TRBV29-1 and TRBJ2-5; possible D gene TRBD2, 5 bases. Germline V gene lookup returns CDR1 SQVTM and CDR2 ANQGSEA. The CDR3 loop spans 14 amino acids. Trimming cost V 6 bases and J 1 base, with 15 bases left between them. The CDR3 here is CSVAGGNSQETQYF. The CDR3 DNA is TGCAGCGTGGCGGGTGGGAATAGCCAAGAGACCCAGTACTTC.

The sample holds many counts of this clonotype. The CDR3 spells CASSLAHRDQETQYF. CDR3 nucleotides: TGCGCCAGCAGCTTGGCCCATCGGGACCAAGAGACCCAGTACTTC. J is TRBJ2-5 and V is TRBV5-1; D is uncertain. V lost 0 bases, J lost 0 bases, and 9 bases lay in between. The CDR3 is 15 residues long. Germline loops: CDR1 SGHRS, CDR2 YFSETQ.

This clonotype turned up a few times. The chain uses TRBV5-1 and TRBJ2-7; D remains ambiguous. Germline CDR1 is SGHRS and CDR2 is YFSETQ. V dropped 2 bases and J dropped 0 bases, with 6 bases sitting between them. There are 13 residues in the CDR3. The CDR3 DNA reads TGCGCCAGCAGCTTAAGGGACTCCTACGAGCAGTACTTC. Its translation is CASSLRDSYEQYF.

The rearrangement joins TRBV12-3 or TRBV12-4 to TRBJ2-7; 8 bases map to TRBD1. CDR3 size: 15 residues. Trimming cost V 4 bases and J 0 bases; bases outside gene matches: 5. The CDR3 nucleotides read TGTGCCAGCAGTTCACAGGGGGTCCACTCCTACGAGCAGTACTTC. Its translation: CASSSQGVHSYEQYF.

This clonotype showed up just a few times. The gene calls are TRBV19 and TRBJ1-5, with 9 bases lining up with TRBD1. V lost 4 bases to trimming and J lost 4 bases; unmatched junction nucleotides: 5. The V gene's germline CDR1 is LNHDA and CDR2 SQIVND (reference sequence). The CDR3 extends over 15 amino acids. CDR3 DNA: TGTGCCAGTAGTAGCCGGGACAGGGTGAATCAGCCCCAGCATTTT. Its protein product is CASSSRDRVNQPQHF.

Many counts were recorded for this clonotype. The CDR3 here is CASSLGRREAFF. The CDR3 DNA sequence: TGTGCCAGCAGCTTAGGACGCCGTGAAGCTTTCTTT. The chain combines TRBV7-2 with TRBJ1-1, with D unresolved. Germline V gives CDR1 SGHTA, CDR2 FQGNSA. This CDR3 is built from 12 residues. With 1 base removed from V and 7 bases from J, the gap between germline ends came to 7 bases.

This clonotype has only a few counts. V gene TRBV7-6 combines with J gene TRBJ2-7; 13 bases line up with TRBD2. Losses at the gene ends were 5 bases for V and 5 bases for J; bases not matched to a gene: 6. The length of the CDR3 is 15 residues. Germline V gene lookup returns CDR1 SGHVS and CDR2 FNYEAQ. The CDR3 sequence: CASSPWTSGSHEQYF. DNA of the CDR3: TGTGCCAGCAGCCCCTGGACTAGCGGGAGCCACGAGCAGTACTTC.

The chain links TRBV7-9 to TRBJ2-2; 8 bases fit TRBD2. V dropped 11 bases and J dropped 3; count of bases not matched to a gene: 2. This CDR3 is 12 amino acids long. Per the germline V gene, CDR1 is SEHNR and CDR2 is FQNEAQ (reference sequence). The CDR3: CAPGGYTGELFF. The CDR3 nucleotides are TGTGCCCCGGGAGGGTACACCGGGGAGCTGTTTTTT.

This clonotype was counted at least ten times. The gene calls are TRBV7-9 and TRBJ2-5, with D perhaps matching TRBD1 or TRBD2 (5 bases each). The CDR3 has 16 amino acids. V was trimmed by 2 bases and J by 1 base, leaving 14 bases between them. Germline CDR1 reads SEHNR; CDR2 reads FQNEAQ (reference sequence). The CDR3 bases are TGTGCCAGCAGCTTATGGGACGCAGGAGCCCAAGAGACCCAGTACTTC. This codes for CASSLWDAGAQETQYF.

This clonotype has at least ten counts. The J gene is TRBJ1-5, the V gene TRBV7-2; 8 positions match TRBD1. V was pared by 2 bases and J by 0 bases, with 6 bases of the junction left unmatched. This CDR3 contains 17 residues. CDR1 and CDR2 from the germline V gene are SGHTA and FQGNSA. The DNA for the CDR3 is TGTGCCAGCAGCTTACAACGGACAGGGAATAGCAATCAGCCCCAGCATTTT. Protein product: CASSLQRTGNSNQPQHF.

In its sample, this clonotype was seen many times. The chain is built from TRBV29-1 and TRBJ2-3; 9 nucleotides match TRBD1. The CDR3 runs 14 residues. V gave up 7 bases and J gave up 3 bases; unmatched junction bases: 8. Germline assignment: CDR1 SQVTM and CDR2 ANQGSEA. The CDR3 here is CSGSGTGSTDTQYF. CDR3 in DNA: TGCAGCGGCTCCGGGACAGGGTCGACAGATACGCAGTATTTT.

This clonotype was detected a few times. The chain recombines TRBV9 with TRBJ1-1; the D is unclear. This CDR3 is 13 amino acids long. V was trimmed by 4 bases and J by 3 bases, leaving 10 bases between them. CDR1 and CDR2 (germline): SGDLS, YYNGEE. The CDR3 DNA reads as TGTGCCAGCAGCCTCACGAAGGACACTGAAGCTTTCTTT. Protein sequence: CASSLTKDTEAFF.